This entry lists 15 T cell receptor beta chains sequenced from one sample in a study of T cell changes during pregnancy in multiple sclerosis. Profiled with immunoSEQ multiplex PCR; TCRdb holds only in-frame clones, not every one. The repertoire consists of 50,000 to 70,000 clones, with 91% occurring once and the leading ten covering 1% to 1.5%. Here the sequenced sample was peripheral blood, taken after pregnancy. The receptor source for this set is a female donor in good health, enrolled as a control in a pregnancy study.

The chain links TRBV6-5 to TRBJ1-1; no definite D call. CDR1 and CDR2 from the germline V gene are MNHEY and SVGAGI. This CDR3 has 13 amino acids. The V gene lost 5 bases and the J gene lost 1 base, with 8 bases spanning the gap. The CDR3 reads CASSRSGNTEAFF. The CDR3 DNA is TGTGCCAGCAGTCGTTCCGGGAACACTGAAGCTTTCTTT.

This chain links TRBV6-5 with TRBJ1-5; 8 bases fit TRBD1. V trimming: 6 bases; J trimming: 7 bases; junction bases outside the gene matches: 2. The CDR3 contains 12 residues. Germline values: CDR1 MNHEY, CDR2 SVGAGI. CDR3 in amino acids: CASRTGAQPQHF. The CDR3 nucleotides are TGTGCCAGCAGGACAGGGGCCCAGCCCCAGCATTTT.

CDR3 sequence: CASSQDTQGNTGELFF. CDR3 bases: TGCGCCAGCAGCCAAGATACCCAGGGTAACACCGGGGAGCTGTTTTTT. The genes are TRBV4-3 and TRBJ2-2, with a weak D call TRBD1 (5 bases). Germline V gene sequence: CDR1 LGHNA, CDR2 YSLEER. V shed 0 bases and J shed 2 bases, with 10 bases lying between them. There are 16 residues in the CDR3.

The V and J genes are TRBV18 and TRBJ2-7; D is ambiguous. Germline lookup yields CDR1 KGHSH and CDR2 LQKENI. The ends were cut back, 8 bases at V and 3 bases at J, with 14 bases in the middle. This CDR3 is 13 amino acids long. The CDR3 bases are TGTGCCAGCACCCCCGGAGCCTACTACGAGCAGTACTTC. It translates to CASTPGAYYEQYF.

In nucleotides, the CDR3 is TGTGCCAGCAGAAAGGGGGCCAGCTCCTACAATGAGCAGTTCTTC. Protein sequence: CASRKGASSYNEQFF. The rearrangement joins TRBV6-6 to TRBJ2-1, with 7 bases lining up with TRBD1. Trimming cost V 6 bases and J 0 bases; bases outside gene matches: 5. The CDR3 consists of 15 residues. From germline, CDR1 is MNHNY and CDR2 SVGAGI (reference sequence).

The rearrangement uses TRBV7-9 and TRBJ1-2; TRBD1 is a possible D gene (6 bases). Trimming left V 5 bases short and J 2 bases short, with 12 bases between. There are 14 residues in the CDR3. Germline lookup yields CDR1 SEHNR and CDR2 FQNEAQ (reference sequence). The CDR3 DNA sequence: TGTGCCAGCAGCCCCCGGACAGAGAACTATGGCTACACCTTC. Translating gives CASSPRTENYGYTF.

The DNA for the CDR3 is TGTGCCAGCAGCTCGCCGAGGGGACAGGGGCGGGAAAAACTGTTTTTT. Amino acids: CASSSPRGQGREKLFF. The V and J genes are TRBV5-6 and TRBJ1-4; 10 nucleotides line up with TRBD1. V shed 3 bases, J shed 8 bases, and the junction held 10 bases outside the gene matches. The germline CDR1 and CDR2 sequences are SGHDT and YYEEEE. The CDR3 loop spans 16 amino acids.

This clone was counted once. The rearrangement links TRBV11-3 to TRBJ2-2; TRBD1 matches 8 bases. Germline CDR1 SGHNT, CDR2 YENEEA. With 2 bases clipped from V and 5 bases from J, the junction kept 7 bases outside the gene matches. This CDR3 has 16 amino acids. CDR3 residues: CASSLRAGGGTGELFF. As DNA, the CDR3 is TGTGCCAGCAGCTTAAGGGCAGGGGGCGGAACCGGGGAGCTGTTTTTT. The variable domain in full, completed from reference TRBV11-3 and TRBJ2-2, reads EAGVVQSPRYKIIEKKQPVAFWCNPISGHNTLYWYLQNLGQGPELLIRYENEEAVDDSQLPKDRFSAERLKGVDSTLKIQPAELGDSAVYLCASSLRAGGGTGELFFGEGSRLTVL.

Written as DNA, the CDR3 is TGTGCCAGCACCATGGGACAGAGACCCTACGAGCAGTACTTC. Protein: CASTMGQRPYEQYF. The chain is built from TRBV11-3 and TRBJ2-7, with TRBD1 matching 7 bases. Trimming removed 7 bases from V and 2 bases from J; junction bases left unmatched: 8. CDR1 is SGHNT, CDR2 YENEEA, per germline. This CDR3 has 14 residues.

The genes are TRBV10-3 and TRBJ1-1; no firm D call. From germline, CDR1 is ENHRY and CDR2 SYGVKD. CDR3 size: 18 residues. The germline V and J ends were trimmed by 0 bases and 0 bases, with 17 bases remaining between them. The CDR3 region is CAISESDVIGSMNTEAFF. In DNA form, the CDR3 reads TGTGCCATCAGTGAGTCTGACGTGATAGGGAGCATGAACACTGAAGCTTTCTTT.

This rearrangement joins TRBV27 to TRBJ2-3, with 7 positions matching TRBD2. Unmatched junction bases numbered 6, after V lost 3 bases and J lost 3 bases. The length of the CDR3 is 15 residues. Germline loops: CDR1 MNHEY, CDR2 SMNVEV (reference sequence). CDR3 in DNA: TGTGCCAGCAGTTTGGGAGGGTCCTGGACAGATACGCAGTATTTT. Residues: CASSLGGSWTDTQYF.

The chain is built from TRBV9 and TRBJ1-1, with TRBD1 as a possible D gene (5 bases). V lost 4 bases and J lost 1, with 17 bases in between. The CDR3 contains 16 residues. Germline lookup yields CDR1 SGDLS and CDR2 YYNGEE. CDR3 protein: CASSPTPQAPNTEAFF. In DNA, the CDR3 is TGTGCCAGCAGCCCAACCCCACAGGCGCCGAACACTGAAGCTTTCTTT.

The chain is built from TRBV27 and TRBJ2-7; 8 nucleotides align to TRBD1. The germline CDR1 and CDR2 sequences are MNHEY and SMNVEV (reference sequence). V lost 5 bases to trimming and J lost 7 bases; unmatched junction nucleotides: 13. This CDR3 contains 15 residues. The CDR3 sequence: CASSGLQGVRREQYF. Written as DNA, the CDR3 is TGTGCCAGCAGTGGGCTACAGGGGGTTCGGAGGGAGCAGTACTTC.

For the CDR3, the DNA is TGTGCCTGGAGTATCAAGGGCGGGCTGAACACTGAAGCTTTCTTT. It encodes CAWSIKGGLNTEAFF. The chain joins TRBV30 to TRBJ1-1; no reliable D call. The CDR3 has 15 amino acids. Germline CDR1 reads GTSNPN; CDR2 reads SVGIG (reference sequence). With 2 bases removed from V and 0 bases from J, the gap between germline ends came to 13 bases.

The rearrangement joins TRBV7-9 to TRBJ1-5; TRBD1 matches at 10 bases. Germline-derived CDR1 and CDR2 are SEHNR and FQNEAQ (reference sequence). The CDR3 is made up of 15 amino acids. The J segment lost 1 base and the V segment lost 5 bases, leaving 2 bases of the junction unmatched. In nucleotides, the CDR3 is TGTGCCAGCAGCCGGGACAGGGGAAGCAATCAGCCCCAGCATTTT. Its protein product is CASSRDRGSNQPQHF.